The clone carrying this T cell receptor (beta chain) was seen a single time. The source of the sample is a study of shared clonotypes between healthy human individuals. Assay: immunoSEQ multiplex PCR; the TCRdb copy retains only in-frame clones and omits some. The table has more than 450,000 clones, about four fifths seen once. Germline CDR1 is SNHLY and CDR2 is FYNNEI. V lost 4 bases to trimming and J lost 5 bases, with 12 bases between them. This CDR3 has 14 amino acids. The sequence came from a woman in her forties in good health. Some clones in this sample may be carry-over from other donors' samples. The specimen sequenced was PBMCs. The chain has TRBV2 and TRBJ2-1; D possibly corresponds to TRBD1 (6 bases). The CDR3 nucleotides are TGTGCCAGCAGTGTGACCAGGGGTCACAATGAGCAGTTCTTC. Amino acids: CASSVTRGHNEQFF.